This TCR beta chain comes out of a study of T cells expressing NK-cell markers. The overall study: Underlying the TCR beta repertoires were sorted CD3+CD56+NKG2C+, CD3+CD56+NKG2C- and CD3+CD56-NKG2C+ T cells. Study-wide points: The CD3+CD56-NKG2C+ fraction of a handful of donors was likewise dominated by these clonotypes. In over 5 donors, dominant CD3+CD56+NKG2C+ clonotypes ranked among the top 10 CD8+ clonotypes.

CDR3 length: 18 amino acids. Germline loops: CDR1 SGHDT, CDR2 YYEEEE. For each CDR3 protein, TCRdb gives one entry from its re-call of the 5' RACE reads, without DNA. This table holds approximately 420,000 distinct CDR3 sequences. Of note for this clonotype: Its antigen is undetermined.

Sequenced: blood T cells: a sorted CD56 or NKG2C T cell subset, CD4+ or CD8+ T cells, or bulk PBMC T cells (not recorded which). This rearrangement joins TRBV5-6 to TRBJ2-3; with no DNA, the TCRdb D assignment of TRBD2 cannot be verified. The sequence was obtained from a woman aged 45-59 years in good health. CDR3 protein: CASSFLLAGGPGTDTQYF.